The T cell receptor beta chain under discussion was sequenced for a study of shared clonotypes between healthy human individuals. V trimming: 6 bases; J trimming: 4 bases; junction bases outside the gene matches: 11. The CDR3 spans 15 residues. CDR1 MDHEN and CDR2 SYDVKM come from the germline V gene. An assay was performed, and its level was deep. Original data processing: Filtering differed because ImmunoSEQ produced junction-only sequences that carried no quality scores. Only in-frame clones appear in the TCRdb table, and some are missing; sequencing was by immunoSEQ multiplex PCR. The DNA was the basis for D and trimming; V, J and clone size are from that table. Of about half a million clones in the sample, roughly 80% were seen once. All donors qualified as healthy HIV-negative adults and had experienced no recent acute infections or vaccinations.

The sample comprised PBMCs. The genes are TRBV28 and TRBJ1-2; the match to TRBD1 covers 7 bases. This receptor was obtained from a middle-aged woman in good health. Some clones in this sample may be carry-over from other donors' samples. Here the CDR3 DNA reads TGTGCCAGCAGCCCTCTCCTACAGGGGTTCTATGGCTACACCTTC. Its protein product is CASSPLLQGFYGYTF.